Listed here are 32 T cell receptor beta chains from one sample, sequenced in a study of blood T cell repertoires in COVID-19. This table comes from immunoSEQ multiplex PCR, and its TCRdb copy is limited to in-frame clones, with some not included. This table has about 130,000 clones, 75% to 90% appearing once. Specimen: peripheral blood. These receptors were obtained from a human donor in a cohort sampled during active COVID-19.

The rearrangement uses TRBV7-9 and TRBJ2-1, with 11 bases aligning to TRBD2. The CDR3 consists of 17 residues. Germline V gene sequence: CDR1 SEHNR, CDR2 FQNEAQ (reference sequence). J was trimmed by 0 bases and V by 6 bases; bases with no gene match: 7. CDR3 sequence reads: CASSPGTSGFSYNEQFF. The DNA for the CDR3 is TGTGCCAGCAGTCCGGGGACTAGCGGCTTCTCCTACAATGAGCAGTTCTTC.

V and J are TRBV3-1 (or the pseudogene TRBV3-2) and TRBJ2-5; 13 bases line up with TRBD2. The germline V gene has CDR1 LGHDT and CDR2 YNNKEL (reference sequence). The CDR3 runs to 15 residues. Trimming took 9 bases from V and 3 from J; bases not matched to a gene: 7. For the CDR3, the DNA is TGTGCCAGTTGGGGAACTAGCGGGGGGGAAGAGACCCAGTACTTC. Its translation is CASWGTSGGEETQYF.

This clone has more than one count but fewer than ten. This chain links TRBV27 with TRBJ1-4; 7 nucleotides agree with TRBD1. Germline V CDR1 and CDR2: MNHEY, SMNVEV (reference sequence). With V trimmed by 4 bases and J by 8 bases, 7 bases remained unmatched. The CDR3 is 14 residues long. CDR3 sequence reads: CASSWTGPMEKLFF. CDR3 DNA: TGTGCCAGCAGTTGGACAGGTCCCATGGAAAAACTGTTTTTT. The variable domain in full, with the rest retrieved from reference TRBV27 and TRBJ1-4, is EAQVTQNPRYLITVTGKKLTVTCSQNMNHEYMSWYRQDPGLGLRQIYYSMNVEVTDKGDVPEGYKVSRKEKRNFPLILESPSPNQTSLYFCASSWTGPMEKLFFGSGTQLSVL.

This chain joins TRBV5-4 and TRBJ2-1; 13 bases map to TRBD2. The V gene's germline CDR1 is SGHNT and CDR2 YYREEE (reference sequence). Losses at the gene ends were 4 bases for V and 3 bases for J; bases not matched to a gene: 4. This CDR3 has 16 amino acids. The CDR3 protein is CASSTGLAGIYNEQFF. The CDR3 DNA reads as TGTGCCAGCAGCACGGGACTAGCGGGAATCTACAATGAGCAGTTCTTC.

The CDR3 spells CATRTGGSYGYTF. The CDR3 DNA reads as TGTGCCACTCGGACAGGGGGTTCATATGGCTACACCTTC. This sequence joins TRBV27 and TRBJ1-2, with 10 nucleotides matching TRBD1. CDR3 length: 13 residues. Trimming at V came to 10 bases and at J to 5 bases, leaving 7 bases not matched to a gene. Germline-derived CDR1 and CDR2 are MNHEY and SMNVEV (reference sequence).

This chain uses TRBV5-1 with TRBJ2-3; a possible D gene is TRBD1 (6 bases). CDR3 length: 15 residues. Germline-derived CDR1 and CDR2 are SGHRS and YFSETQ. Trimming took 0 bases from V and 2 from J, leaving 10 bases between them. For the CDR3, the DNA is TGCGCCAGCAGCTTGGAGGGGGATTACACAGATACGCAGTATTTT. Translated, it gives CASSLEGDYTDTQYF.

The V and J genes are TRBV7-2 and TRBJ2-5; 10 bases are a match to TRBD2. After removal of 5 bases from V and 5 bases from J, the junction contained 5 bases not matched to a gene. The CDR3 is made up of 14 amino acids. Germline CDR1 and CDR2: SGHTA and FQGNSA. The CDR3 sequence is CASSPGLAAETQYF. Written as DNA, the CDR3 is TGTGCCAGCAGCCCCGGACTAGCGGCGGAGACCCAGTACTTC.

The V call is TRBV18, the J call TRBJ2-3, with D tentatively TRBD2 (5 bases). This CDR3 spans 12 amino acids. Germline V gene data show CDR1 as KGHSH and CDR2 as LQKENI. Trimming removed 4 bases from V and 5 bases from J, with 7 bases in between. The CDR3 is CASSRTGDTQYF. Here the CDR3 DNA reads TGTGCCAGCTCACGGACTGGAGATACGCAGTATTTT.

The genes are TRBV4-3 and TRBJ2-3; D possibly corresponds to TRBD2 (5 bases). From germline, CDR1 is LGHNA and CDR2 YSLEER. Trimming took off 1 base at V and 7 bases at J, with 12 bases between the two ends. The CDR3 spans 14 residues. CDR3 amino acids: CASSQGIASNTQYF. The CDR3 nucleotides read TGCGCCAGCAGCCAAGGGATAGCGTCAAATACGCAGTATTTT.

CDR3 residues: CASSGRMETGAYGYTF. CDR3 bases: TGTGCCAGCAGCGGCCGTATGGAGACAGGGGCCTATGGCTACACCTTC. The chain joins TRBV9 to TRBJ1-2; 8 bases are shared with TRBD1. The germline CDR1 and CDR2 sequences are SGDLS and YYNGEE. This CDR3 is 16 amino acids long. J was trimmed by 4 bases and V by 3 bases; bases with no gene match: 11. Full variable domain (outside the CDR3, taken from reference TRBV9 and TRBJ1-2): DSGVTQTPKHLITATGQRVTLRCSPRSGDLSVYWYQQSLDQGLQFLIQYYNGEERAKGNILERFSAQQFPDLHSELNLSSLELGDSALYFCASSGRMETGAYGYTFGSGTRLTVV.

The chain links TRBV7-3 to TRBJ2-1; 7 nucleotides align to TRBD2. This CDR3 has 15 residues. CDR1 and CDR2 (germline): SGHTA, FQGTGA. The J segment lost 5 bases and the V segment lost 5 bases, leaving 9 bases of the junction unmatched. This CDR3 is CASSRGGAEDNEQFF. The DNA for the CDR3 is TGTGCCAGCAGCCGGGGAGGGGCAGAGGACAATGAGCAGTTCTTC.

The J gene is TRBJ2-2, the V gene TRBV6-6, with D perhaps matching TRBD2 (6 bases). Trimming cost V 5 bases and J 1 base, with 14 bases left between them. Germline values: CDR1 MNHNY, CDR2 SVGAGI (reference sequence). The CDR3 covers 16 residues. CDR3 nucleotides: TGTGCCAGCAGTCAGCGCGGGACGGGGAACACCGGGGAGCTGTTTTTT. Translation: CASSQRGTGNTGELFF.

J is TRBJ2-2 and V is TRBV5-1; D call uncertain. Germline V CDR1 and CDR2: SGHRS, YFSETQ. The CDR3 runs 12 residues. V was shortened by 4 bases and J by 8 bases, with 9 bases between the two germline ends. The CDR3, as DNA: TGCGCCAGCAGCCCCACGCGGGGGGAGCTGTTTTTT. It codes for CASSPTRGELFF.

This clone was seen only a few times. The chain recombines TRBV11-3 with TRBJ2-2; 8 bases map to TRBD2. CDR1 is SGHNT and CDR2 is YENEEA in the germline V gene. V lost 1 base, J lost 5 bases, and 6 bases stayed unmatched. This CDR3 has 16 amino acids. The CDR3 sequence is CASSLAAGVRTGELFF. CDR3 DNA: TGTGCCAGCAGCTTAGCAGCGGGAGTCCGGACCGGGGAGCTGTTTTTT.

V and J are TRBV6-8 and TRBJ2-5, with a possible D match to TRBD2 (5 bases). The V end lost 4 bases, the J end lost 4 bases, and 10 bases lay between the germline ends. This CDR3 is built from 13 residues. Germline CDR1 is MNHGY and CDR2 is SAAAGT. CDR3 nucleotide sequence: TGTGCCAGCAGTTGGCTAGAGGGAGAGACCCAGTACTTC. Protein product: CASSWLEGETQYF.

This clone has only a few counts. The chain is built from TRBV6-5 and TRBJ2-1, with D perhaps matching TRBD1 (6 bases). Germline CDR1 and CDR2: MNHEY and SVGAGI. The length of the CDR3 is 12 residues. The V end lost 6 bases, the J end lost 12 bases, and 15 bases lay between the germline ends. Here the CDR3 reads CASRLKTGGQFF. CDR3 DNA sequence: TGTGCCAGCAGGCTAAAGACAGGTGGGCAGTTCTTC.

The J gene is TRBJ2-3, the V gene TRBV6-4; a weak D match, TRBD2 (5 bases). The CDR3 consists of 15 residues. Germline CDR1 MRHNA, CDR2 SNTAGT. Trimming shortened V by 3 bases and J by 6 bases, and 16 bases separated the two germline ends. The CDR3 loop is CASSESGLPLDTQYF. CDR3 coding DNA: TGTGCCAGCAGTGAATCAGGACTCCCCCTCGATACGCAGTATTTT.

The chain links TRBV29-1 to TRBJ2-5; 8 nucleotides line up with TRBD2. The junction had 9 bases not matched to a gene; V was cut back by 7 bases and J by 5 bases. Germline CDR1 SQVTM, CDR2 ANQGSEA. The CDR3 runs to 13 residues. The chain's CDR3 is CSGVGGARETQYF. CDR3 DNA sequence: TGCAGCGGCGTCGGGGGGGCCCGGGAGACCCAGTACTTC.

J is TRBJ1-6 and V is TRBV3-1 (or the pseudogene TRBV3-2); D possibly corresponds to TRBD1 (5 bases). This CDR3 has 15 amino acids. The ends were cut back, 1 base at V and 10 bases at J, with 14 bases in the middle. The germline V gene encodes CDR1 LGHDT and CDR2 YNNKEL (reference sequence). The CDR3 sequence: CASSQGDPGRSPLHF. Written as DNA, the CDR3 is TGTGCCAGCAGCCAAGGGGACCCTGGGAGGTCACCCCTCCACTTT.

There are a few counts of this clone. The chain recombines TRBV5-6 with TRBJ2-5; 11 bases map to TRBD1. V lost 3 bases to trimming and J lost 5 bases; unmatched junction nucleotides: 6. Germline loops: CDR1 SGHDT, CDR2 YYEEEE. The CDR3 runs to 15 residues. CDR3 DNA sequence: TGTGCCAGCAGCTGGACAGGGGGCGTGGAGGAGACCCAGTACTTC. This sequence encodes CASSWTGGVEETQYF.

V usage is TRBV30 and J usage is TRBJ1-2, with TRBD1 identical over 7 bases. Trimming at V came to 0 bases and at J to 8 bases, leaving 12 bases not matched to a gene. Germline V gene sequence: CDR1 GTSNPN, CDR2 SVGIG (reference sequence). The CDR3 is 15 residues long. CDR3 DNA: TGTGCCTGGAGTGTCCCCCAACAGGGGCTGGGGGGCTACACCTTC. This sequence encodes CAWSVPQQGLGGYTF.

This clone was detected once. The chain uses TRBV4-3 and TRBJ2-1; 9 positions match TRBD2. The CDR3 spans 16 residues. Germline V gene sequence: CDR1 LGHNA, CDR2 YSLEER. The J segment lost 8 bases and the V segment lost 4 bases, leaving 12 bases of the junction unmatched. The CDR3 DNA reads as TGCGCCAGCAGCCGGTCTCTGCTAGCGGGATACGATGAGCAGTTCTTC. Translating it yields CASSRSLLAGYDEQFF.

This chain joins TRBV3-1 (or the pseudogene TRBV3-2) and TRBJ1-1; a weak D match, TRBD1 (5 bases). The CDR3 runs 13 residues. Per germline, CDR1 LGHDT and CDR2 YNNKEL (reference sequence). The ends were cut back, 6 bases at V and 4 bases at J, with 12 bases in the middle. The CDR3 DNA sequence: TGTGCCAGCAGGCCCTCAGGGTTCACTGAAGCTTTCTTT. It is translated as CASRPSGFTEAFF.

The J gene is TRBJ2-1, the V gene TRBV7-2, with 9 bases aligning to TRBD1. CDR1 SGHTA and CDR2 FQGNSA come from the germline V gene. Trimming took 5 bases from V and 3 from J; bases not matched to a gene: 5. The CDR3 runs 15 residues. The CDR3 here is CASSLDRGSYNEQFF. CDR3 DNA sequence: TGTGCCAGCAGCCTAGACAGGGGGAGCTACAATGAGCAGTTCTTC.

The chain links TRBV12-5 to TRBJ1-5, with D possibly TRBD1 on 6 matching bases. Deletions cut 3 bases from V and 2 bases from J, with 14 bases between. CDR1 is LGHNT and CDR2 is FRNRAP in the germline V gene. There are 16 residues in the CDR3. In nucleotides, the CDR3 is TGTGCTAGTGGTTTCCCACAGGGCTTGGGCAATCAGCCCCAGCATTTT. It encodes CASGFPQGLGNQPQHF.

The chain is built from TRBV7-9 and TRBJ2-7; the D is unclear. The germline V and J ends were trimmed by 5 bases and 5 bases, with 13 bases remaining between them. The CDR3 contains 13 residues. Germline-derived CDR1 and CDR2 are SEHNR and FQNEAQ (reference sequence). This CDR3 is CASSLTRKNEQYV. Written as DNA, the CDR3 is TGTGCCAGCAGCCTCACGCGGAAGAACGAGCAGTACGTC.

The chain carries TRBV13 and TRBJ1-1; D unresolved. CDR1 is PRHDT and CDR2 is FYEKMQ in the germline V gene (reference sequence). V lost 4 bases to trimming and J lost 1 base, with 7 bases between them. The CDR3 covers 13 residues. The DNA for the CDR3 is TGTGCCAGCAGCTCGGGAACGAACACTGAAGCTTTCTTT. It specifies CASSSGTNTEAFF.

The chain carries TRBV3-1 (or the pseudogene TRBV3-2) and TRBJ1-2, with D perhaps matching TRBD1 (6 bases). The CDR3 is 14 residues long. With 4 bases removed from V and 4 bases from J, the gap between germline ends came to 13 bases. The germline V gene encodes CDR1 LGHDT and CDR2 YNNKEL (reference sequence). The CDR3 reads CASSPRGRSYGYTF. In DNA form, the CDR3 reads TGTGCCAGCAGCCCCAGGGGCAGGAGCTATGGCTACACCTTC.

V and J are TRBV18 and TRBJ2-7; no clear D. Trimming left V 6 bases short and J 6 bases short, with 9 bases between. Germline V CDR1 and CDR2: KGHSH, LQKENI. The CDR3 totals 11 residues. For the CDR3, the DNA is TGTGCCAGCTCCAGTGGCCGCGAGCAGTACGTC. Translated: CASSSGREQYV.

The chain carries TRBV28 and TRBJ2-4; 7 bases are a match to TRBD1. The CDR3 is 14 amino acids. Germline CDR1 is MDHEN and CDR2 is SYDVKM. After removal of 6 bases from V and 6 bases from J, the junction contained 8 bases not matched to a gene. The CDR3 nucleotides read TGTGCCAGCAGCGCTGGGGACAGAAGAAACATTCAGTACTTC. Its translation is CASSAGDRRNIQYF.

V and J are TRBV9 and TRBJ2-7; 8 bases match TRBD1. Germline loops: CDR1 SGDLS, CDR2 YYNGEE. The CDR3 has 16 residues. Germline trimming cut 0 bases from V and 2 bases from J; bases unmatched to any gene: 7. CDR3 sequence: CASSVVDRGSTYEQYV. The CDR3 DNA follows: TGTGCCAGCAGCGTAGTAGACAGGGGTTCTACCTACGAGCAGTACGTC.

J is TRBJ1-6 and V is TRBV5-3; 8 nucleotides line up with TRBD1. TRBV5-3 belongs to the ORF category, with a function that is uncertain. After removal of 3 bases from V and 7 bases from J, the junction contained 6 bases not matched to a gene. CDR3 size: 15 residues. CDR3 nucleotides: TGTGCCAGAAGCTCAAGACAGGGGAAGAATTCACCCCTCCACTTT. Its translation is CARSSRQGKNSPLHF.